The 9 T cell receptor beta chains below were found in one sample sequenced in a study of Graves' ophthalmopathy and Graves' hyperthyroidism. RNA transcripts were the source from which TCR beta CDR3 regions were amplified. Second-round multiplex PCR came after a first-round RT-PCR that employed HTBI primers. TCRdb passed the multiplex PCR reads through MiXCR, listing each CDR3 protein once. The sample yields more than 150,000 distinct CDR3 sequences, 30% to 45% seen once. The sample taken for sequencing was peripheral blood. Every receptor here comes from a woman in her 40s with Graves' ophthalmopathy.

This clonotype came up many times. CDR3 loop: CATETENYGYTF. In nucleotides, the CDR3 is TGTGCCACCGAGACAGAAAACTATGGCTACACCTTC. The chain couples TRBV24-1 to TRBJ1-2, with a weak D call TRBD1 (5 bases). The CDR3 length is 12 residues. CDR1 and CDR2 (germline): KGHDR, SFDVKD. V lost 9 bases, J lost 2 bases, and 9 bases lay in between.

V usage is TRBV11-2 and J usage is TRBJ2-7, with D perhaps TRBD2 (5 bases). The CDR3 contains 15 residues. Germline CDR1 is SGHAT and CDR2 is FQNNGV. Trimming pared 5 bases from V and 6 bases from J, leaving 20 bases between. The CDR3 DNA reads TGTGCCAGCAGCCGGGAAGGACTCGGGTCCGCCGAGCAGTACTTC. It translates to CASSREGLGSAEQYF.

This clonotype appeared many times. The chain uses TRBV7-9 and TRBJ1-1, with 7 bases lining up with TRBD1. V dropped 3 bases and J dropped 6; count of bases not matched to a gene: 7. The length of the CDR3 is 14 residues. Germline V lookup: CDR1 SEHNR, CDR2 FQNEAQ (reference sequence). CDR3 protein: CASSFNRGLAEAFF. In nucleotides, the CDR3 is TGTGCCAGCAGCTTTAACAGGGGTCTAGCTGAAGCTTTCTTT.

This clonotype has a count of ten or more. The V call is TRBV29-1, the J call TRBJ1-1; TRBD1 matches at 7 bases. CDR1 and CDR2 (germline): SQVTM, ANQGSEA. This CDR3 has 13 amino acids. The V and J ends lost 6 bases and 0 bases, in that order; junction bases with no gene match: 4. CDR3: CSVADRMNTEAFF. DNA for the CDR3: TGCAGCGTCGCGGACAGGATGAACACTGAAGCTTTCTTT.

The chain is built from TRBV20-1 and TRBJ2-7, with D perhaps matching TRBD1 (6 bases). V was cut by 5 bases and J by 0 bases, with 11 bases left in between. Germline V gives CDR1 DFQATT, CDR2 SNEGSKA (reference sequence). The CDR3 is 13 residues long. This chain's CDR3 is CSAQGTYSYEQYF. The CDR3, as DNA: TGCAGTGCTCAAGGGACATACTCCTACGAGCAGTACTTC.

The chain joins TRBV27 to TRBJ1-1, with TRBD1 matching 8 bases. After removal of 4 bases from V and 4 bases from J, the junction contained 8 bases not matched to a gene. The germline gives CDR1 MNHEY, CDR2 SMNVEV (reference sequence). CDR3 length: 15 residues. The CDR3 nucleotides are TGTGCCAGCAGTTCCCCCGACAGGGGAGTCACTGAAGCTTTCTTT. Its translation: CASSSPDRGVTEAFF.

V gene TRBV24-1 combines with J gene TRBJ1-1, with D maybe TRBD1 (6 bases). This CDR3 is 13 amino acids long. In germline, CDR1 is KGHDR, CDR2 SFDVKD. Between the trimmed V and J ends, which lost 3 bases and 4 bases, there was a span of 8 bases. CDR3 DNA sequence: TGTGCCACCAGTGATACAGGGAGCACTGAAGCTTTCTTT. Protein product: CATSDTGSTEAFF.

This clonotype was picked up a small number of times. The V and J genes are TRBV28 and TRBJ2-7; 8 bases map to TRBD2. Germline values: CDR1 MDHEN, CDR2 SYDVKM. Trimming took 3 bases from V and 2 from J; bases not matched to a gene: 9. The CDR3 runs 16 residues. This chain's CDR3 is CASSFHLAGLTYEQYF. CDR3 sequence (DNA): TGTGCCAGCAGTTTCCATTTAGCGGGGTTAACCTACGAGCAGTACTTC.

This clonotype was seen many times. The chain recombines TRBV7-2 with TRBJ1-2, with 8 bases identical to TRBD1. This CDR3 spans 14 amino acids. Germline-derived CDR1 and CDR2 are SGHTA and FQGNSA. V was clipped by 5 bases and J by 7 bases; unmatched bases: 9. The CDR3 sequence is CASSNPTGVFGYTF. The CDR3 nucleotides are TGTGCCAGCAGCAACCCGACAGGGGTGTTTGGCTACACCTTC.